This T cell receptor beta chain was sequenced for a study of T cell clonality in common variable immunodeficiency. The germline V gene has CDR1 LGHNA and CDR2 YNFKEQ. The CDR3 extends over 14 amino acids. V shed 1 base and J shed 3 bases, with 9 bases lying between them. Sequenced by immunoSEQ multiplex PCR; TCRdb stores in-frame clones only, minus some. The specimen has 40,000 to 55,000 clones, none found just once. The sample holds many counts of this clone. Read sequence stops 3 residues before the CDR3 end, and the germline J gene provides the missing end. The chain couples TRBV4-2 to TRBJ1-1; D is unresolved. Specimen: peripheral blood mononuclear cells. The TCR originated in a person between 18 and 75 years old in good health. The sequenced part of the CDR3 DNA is TGTGCCAGCAGCCAAGGTTCACAGTACACTGAA. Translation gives CASSQGSQYTE. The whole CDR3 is CASSQGSQYTEAFF.